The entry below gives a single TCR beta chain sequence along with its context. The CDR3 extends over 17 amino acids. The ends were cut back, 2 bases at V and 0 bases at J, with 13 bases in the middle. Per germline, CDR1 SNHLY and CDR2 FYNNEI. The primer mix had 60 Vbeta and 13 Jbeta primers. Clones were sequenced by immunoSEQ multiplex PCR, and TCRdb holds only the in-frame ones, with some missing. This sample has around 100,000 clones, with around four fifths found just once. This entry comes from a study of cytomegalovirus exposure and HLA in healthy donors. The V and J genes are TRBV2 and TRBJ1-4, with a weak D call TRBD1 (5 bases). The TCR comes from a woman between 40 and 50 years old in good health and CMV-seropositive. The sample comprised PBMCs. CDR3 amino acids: CASSEPGRGATNEKLFF. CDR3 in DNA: TGTGCCAGCAGTGAACCAGGGAGGGGTGCAACTAATGAAAAACTGTTTTTT.